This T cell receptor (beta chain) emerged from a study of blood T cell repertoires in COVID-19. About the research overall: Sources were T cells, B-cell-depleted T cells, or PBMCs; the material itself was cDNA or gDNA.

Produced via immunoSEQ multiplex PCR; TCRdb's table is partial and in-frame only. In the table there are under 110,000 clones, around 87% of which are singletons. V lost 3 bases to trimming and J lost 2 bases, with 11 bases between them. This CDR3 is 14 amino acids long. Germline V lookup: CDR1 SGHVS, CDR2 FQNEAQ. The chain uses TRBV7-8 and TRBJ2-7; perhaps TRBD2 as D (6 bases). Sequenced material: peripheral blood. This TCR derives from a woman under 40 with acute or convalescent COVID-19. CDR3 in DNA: TGTGCCAGCAGCTTTTCGGGGGTCCCCTACGAGCAGTACTTC. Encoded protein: CASSFSGVPYEQYF. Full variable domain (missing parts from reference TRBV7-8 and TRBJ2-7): GAGVSQSPRYKVAKRGQDVALRCDPISGHVSLFWYQQALGQGPEFLTYFQNEAQLDKSGLPSDRFFAERPEGSVSTLKIQRTQQEDSAVYLCASSFSGVPYEQYFGPGTRLTVT.